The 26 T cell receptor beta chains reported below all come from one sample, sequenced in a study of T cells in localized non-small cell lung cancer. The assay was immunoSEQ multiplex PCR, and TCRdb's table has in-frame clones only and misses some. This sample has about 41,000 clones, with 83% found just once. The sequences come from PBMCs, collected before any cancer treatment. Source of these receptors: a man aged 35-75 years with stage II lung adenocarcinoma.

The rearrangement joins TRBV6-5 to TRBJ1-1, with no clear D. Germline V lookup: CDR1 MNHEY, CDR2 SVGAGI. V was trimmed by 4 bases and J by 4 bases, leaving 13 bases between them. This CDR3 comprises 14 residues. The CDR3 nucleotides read TGTGCCAGCAGTTCTTCTCCCTGGGCCACTGAAGCTTTCTTT. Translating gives CASSSSPWATEAFF.

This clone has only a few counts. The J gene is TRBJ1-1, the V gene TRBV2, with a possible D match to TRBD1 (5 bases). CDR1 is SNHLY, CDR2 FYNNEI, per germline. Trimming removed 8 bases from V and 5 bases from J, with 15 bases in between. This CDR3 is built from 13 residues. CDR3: CASRDGWGTEAFF. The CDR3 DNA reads TGTGCCAGCCGGGACGGGTGGGGGACTGAAGCTTTCTTT.

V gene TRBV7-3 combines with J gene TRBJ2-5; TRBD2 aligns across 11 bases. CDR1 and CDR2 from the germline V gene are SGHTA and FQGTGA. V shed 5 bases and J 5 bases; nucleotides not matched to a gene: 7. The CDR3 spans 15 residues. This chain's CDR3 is CASSKTSGVGETQYF. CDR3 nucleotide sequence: TGTGCCAGCAGCAAGACTAGCGGGGTGGGGGAGACCCAGTACTTC.

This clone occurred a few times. CDR3 DNA: TGTGCCAGCAGTTTAGCGGGGGGGAGAGAGACCCAGTACTTC. This sequence encodes CASSLAGGRETQYF. The rearrangement joins TRBV28 to TRBJ2-5; TRBD2 matches at 9 bases. CDR3 length: 14 amino acids. V gave up 2 bases and J gave up 4 bases; unmatched junction bases: 2. Germline assignment: CDR1 MDHEN and CDR2 SYDVKM.

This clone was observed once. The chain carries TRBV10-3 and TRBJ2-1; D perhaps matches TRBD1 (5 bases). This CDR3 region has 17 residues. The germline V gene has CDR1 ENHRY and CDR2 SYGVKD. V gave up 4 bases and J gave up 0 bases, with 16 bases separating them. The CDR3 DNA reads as TGTGCCATCAGTGCAACTTCGACAGAAAGCTCCTACAATGAGCAGTTCTTC. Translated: CAISATSTESSYNEQFF.

The CDR3 region is CASSIDRRPNTEAFF. The DNA for the CDR3 is TGTGCCAGTAGTATAGATCGGCGCCCCAACACTGAAGCTTTCTTT. The V and J genes are TRBV19 and TRBJ1-1; D is unclear. Germline V CDR1 and CDR2: LNHDA, SQIVND (reference sequence). The CDR3 spans 15 residues. Trimming took off 0 bases at V and 2 bases at J, with 10 bases between the two ends.

CDR3 loop: CASSLRTSAYNEQFF. For the CDR3, the DNA is TGTGCCAGCAGTTTAAGGACTAGCGCTTACAATGAGCAGTTCTTC. V usage is TRBV27 and J usage is TRBJ2-1; TRBD2 matches 9 bases. There are 15 residues in the CDR3. With 2 bases clipped from V and 4 bases from J, the junction kept 3 bases outside the gene matches. CDR1 and CDR2 from the germline V gene are MNHEY and SMNVEV (reference sequence).

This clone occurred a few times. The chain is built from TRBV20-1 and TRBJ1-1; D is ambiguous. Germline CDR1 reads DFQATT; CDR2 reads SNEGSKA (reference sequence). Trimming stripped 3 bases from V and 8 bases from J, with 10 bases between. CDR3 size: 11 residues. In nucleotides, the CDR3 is TGCAGTGCTAGTCACGGAAAAGAAGCTTTCTTT. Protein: CSASHGKEAFF.

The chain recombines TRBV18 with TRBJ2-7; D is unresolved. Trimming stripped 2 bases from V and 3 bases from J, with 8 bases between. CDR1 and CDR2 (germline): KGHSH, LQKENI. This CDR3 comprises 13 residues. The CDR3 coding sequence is TGTGCCAGCTCACCAGAGGTTTTCTACGAGCAGTACTTC. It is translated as CASSPEVFYEQYF.

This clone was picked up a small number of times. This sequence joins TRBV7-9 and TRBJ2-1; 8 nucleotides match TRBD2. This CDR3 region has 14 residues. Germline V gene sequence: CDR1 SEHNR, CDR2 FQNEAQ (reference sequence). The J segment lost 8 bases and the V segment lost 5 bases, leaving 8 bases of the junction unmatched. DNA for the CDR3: TGTGCCAGCAGCCCCAGCGGGAGTTTGGATGAGCAGTTCTTC. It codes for CASSPSGSLDEQFF.

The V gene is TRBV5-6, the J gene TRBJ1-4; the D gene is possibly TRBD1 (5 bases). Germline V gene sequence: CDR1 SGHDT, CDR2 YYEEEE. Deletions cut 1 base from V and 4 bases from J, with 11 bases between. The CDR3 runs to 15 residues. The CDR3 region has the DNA TGTGCCAGCAGCTTGATCCAGGGTTTTAATGAAAAACTGTTTTTT. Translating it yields CASSLIQGFNEKLFF.

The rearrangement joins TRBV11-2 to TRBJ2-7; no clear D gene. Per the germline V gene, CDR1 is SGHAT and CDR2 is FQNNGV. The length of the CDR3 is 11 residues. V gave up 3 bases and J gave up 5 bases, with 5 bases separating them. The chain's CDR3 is CASSLMNEQYF. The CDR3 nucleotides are TGTGCCAGCAGCTTGATGAACGAGCAGTACTTC.

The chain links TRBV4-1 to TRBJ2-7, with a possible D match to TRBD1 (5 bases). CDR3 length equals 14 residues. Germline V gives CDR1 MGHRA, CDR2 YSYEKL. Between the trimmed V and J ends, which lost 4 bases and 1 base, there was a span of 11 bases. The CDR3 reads CASSLRALSYEQYF. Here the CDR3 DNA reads TGCGCCAGCAGCCTCAGGGCATTGTCCTACGAGCAGTACTTC.

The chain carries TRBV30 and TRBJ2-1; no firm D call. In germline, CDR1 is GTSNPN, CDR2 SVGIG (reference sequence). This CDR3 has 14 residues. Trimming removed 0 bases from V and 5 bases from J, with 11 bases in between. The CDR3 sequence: CAWSVNKPNNEQFF. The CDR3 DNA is TGTGCCTGGAGTGTGAACAAACCGAACAATGAGCAGTTCTTC.

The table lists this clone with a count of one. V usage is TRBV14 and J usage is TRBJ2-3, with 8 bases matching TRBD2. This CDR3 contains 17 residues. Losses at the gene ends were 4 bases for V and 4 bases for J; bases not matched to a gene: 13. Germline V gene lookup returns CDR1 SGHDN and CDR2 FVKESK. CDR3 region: CASSPRQREFSSDTQYF. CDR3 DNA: TGTGCCAGCAGCCCCCGACAGCGGGAGTTCTCATCAGATACGCAGTATTTT.

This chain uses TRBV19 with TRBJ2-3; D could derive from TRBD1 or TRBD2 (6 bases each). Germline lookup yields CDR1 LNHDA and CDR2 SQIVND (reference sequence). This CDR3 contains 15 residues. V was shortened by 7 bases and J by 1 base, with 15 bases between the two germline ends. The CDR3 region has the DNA TGTGCCAGTACCTTAGGAAGGGGGGGCACAGATACGCAGTATTTT. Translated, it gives CASTLGRGGTDTQYF.

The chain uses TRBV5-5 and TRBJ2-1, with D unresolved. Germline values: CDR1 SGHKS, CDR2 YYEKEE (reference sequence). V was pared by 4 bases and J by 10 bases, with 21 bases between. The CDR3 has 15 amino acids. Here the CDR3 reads CASSQTGYQASEQFF. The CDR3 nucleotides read TGTGCCAGCAGCCAGACGGGTTATCAGGCTTCGGAGCAGTTCTTC.

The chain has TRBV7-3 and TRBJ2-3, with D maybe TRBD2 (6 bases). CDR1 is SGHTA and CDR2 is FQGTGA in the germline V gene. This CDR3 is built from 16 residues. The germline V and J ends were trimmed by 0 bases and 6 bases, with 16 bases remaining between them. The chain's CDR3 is CASSLTGDGRGDTQYF. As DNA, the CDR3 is TGTGCCAGCAGCTTAACGGGGGACGGGAGAGGGGATACGCAGTATTTT. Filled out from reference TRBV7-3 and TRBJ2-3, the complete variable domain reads GAGVSQTPSNKVTEKGKYVELRCDPISGHTALYWYRQSLGQGPEFLIYFQGTGAADDSGLPNDRFFAVRPEGSVSTLKIQRTERGDSAVYLCASSLTGDGRGDTQYFGPGTRLTVL.

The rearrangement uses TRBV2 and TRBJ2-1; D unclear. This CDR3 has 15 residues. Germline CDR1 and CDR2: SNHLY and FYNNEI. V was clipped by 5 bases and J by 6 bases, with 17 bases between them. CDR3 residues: CASSPDSGLSNEQFF. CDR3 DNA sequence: TGTGCCAGCAGTCCCGACTCAGGCCTAAGCAATGAGCAGTTCTTC.

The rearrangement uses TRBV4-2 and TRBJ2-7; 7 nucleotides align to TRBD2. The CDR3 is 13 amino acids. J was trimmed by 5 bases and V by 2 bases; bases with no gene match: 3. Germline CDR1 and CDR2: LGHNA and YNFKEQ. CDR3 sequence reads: CASSQPTSDEQYF. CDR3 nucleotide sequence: TGTGCCAGCAGCCAACCAACTAGCGACGAGCAGTACTTC.

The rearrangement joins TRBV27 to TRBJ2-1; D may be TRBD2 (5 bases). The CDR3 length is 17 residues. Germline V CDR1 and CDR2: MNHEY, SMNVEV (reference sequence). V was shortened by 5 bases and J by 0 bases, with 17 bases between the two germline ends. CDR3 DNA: TGTGCCAGCAGTCCGAGGCTAGCCCCGAGCTCCTACAATGAGCAGTTCTTC. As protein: CASSPRLAPSSYNEQFF.

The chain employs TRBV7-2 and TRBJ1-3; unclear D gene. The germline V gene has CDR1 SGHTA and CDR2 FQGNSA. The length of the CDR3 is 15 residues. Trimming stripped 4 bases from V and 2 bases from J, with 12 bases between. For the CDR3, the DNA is TGTGCCAGCAGCTCCCCGGGGAGTACTGGAAACACCATATATTTT. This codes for CASSSPGSTGNTIYF. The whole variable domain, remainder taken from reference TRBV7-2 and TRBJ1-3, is GAGVSQSPSNKVTEKGKDVELRCDPISGHTALYWYRQSLGQGLEFLIYFQGNSAPDKSGLPSDRFSAERTGGSVSTLTIQRTQQEDSAVYLCASSSPGSTGNTIYFGEGSWLTVV.

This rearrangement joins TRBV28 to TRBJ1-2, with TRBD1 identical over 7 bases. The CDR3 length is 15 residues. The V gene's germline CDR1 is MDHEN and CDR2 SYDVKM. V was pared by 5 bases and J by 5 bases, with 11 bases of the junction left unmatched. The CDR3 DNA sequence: TGTGCCAGCAGTCCCCCTAGGAACAGGGGTTATGGCTACACCTTC. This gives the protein CASSPPRNRGYGYTF.

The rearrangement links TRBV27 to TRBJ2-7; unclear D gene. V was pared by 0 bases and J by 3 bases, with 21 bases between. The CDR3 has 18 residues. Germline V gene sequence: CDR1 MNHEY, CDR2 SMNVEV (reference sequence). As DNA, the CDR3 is TGTGCCAGCAGTTTATCGTACCCGGGTCGTCCAGCGCACTACGAGCAGTACTTC. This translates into CASSLSYPGRPAHYEQYF.

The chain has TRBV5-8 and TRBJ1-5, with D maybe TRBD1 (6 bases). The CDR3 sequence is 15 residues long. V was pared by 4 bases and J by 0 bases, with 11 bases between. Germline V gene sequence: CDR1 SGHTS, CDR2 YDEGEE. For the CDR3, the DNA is TGTGCCAGCAGCCTACAGGGTATTAGCAATCAGCCCCAGCATTTT. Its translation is CASSLQGISNQPQHF.

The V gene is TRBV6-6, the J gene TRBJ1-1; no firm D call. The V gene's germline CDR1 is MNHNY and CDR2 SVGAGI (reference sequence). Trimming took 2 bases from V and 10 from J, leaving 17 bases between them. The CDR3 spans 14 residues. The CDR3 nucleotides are TGTGCCAGCAGTTACAGGAGCCCGGGAAGTATAGCTTTCTTT. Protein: CASSYRSPGSIAFF.